This T cell receptor (beta chain) comes out of a study of cytomegalovirus exposure and HLA in healthy donors. The CDR3 is 14 amino acids. J gave up 4 bases and V 5 bases, and 5 bases lay outside the gene matches. Germline assignment: CDR1 ENHRY and CDR2 SYGVKD. The approximately 120-subject validation cohort, separate from the approximately 670-subject first cohort, included the donors. Study observations and caveats: Among TCR beta chains, those listed as cytomegalovirus-associated numbered more than 150. It was reported that the classifier diagnosed cytomegalovirus status with high specificity and sensitivity in both the original and validation cohorts. The dataset shows that most TCR sequences were rare, while some public TCRs occurred in many donors.

Assay: immunoSEQ multiplex PCR; the TCRdb copy retains only in-frame clones and omits some. The sample carries fewer than 150,000 clones, about 91% recorded once. Concerning this clone: Its matching antigen is unknown.

Sequenced input: PBMCs. The chain employs TRBV10-3 and TRBJ1-5; 7 bases align to TRBD1. This sequence originates from a woman aged 18-30 years in good health and CMV-seropositive. CDR3 DNA: TGTGCCATCAGTCCCCGGGACAGTAATCAGCCCCAGCATTTT. This translates into CAISPRDSNQPQHF.